Each of the 10 T cell receptor beta chains below was sequenced from the same sample in a study of T cell responses to AZD1222 COVID-19 vaccine. TCRdb's table, derived via immunoSEQ multiplex PCR, lists solely in-frame clones and lacks some. The data hold 90,000 to 130,000 clones, with around nine tenths observed a single time. The starting material was peripheral blood, obtained 28 days after the second AZD1222 dose. These receptor sequences come from an adult who received the AZD1222 COVID-19 vaccine.

Only a few counts were recorded for this clone. The chain couples TRBV19 to TRBJ2-7; perhaps TRBD2 as D (5 bases). Deletions cut 2 bases from V and 3 bases from J, with 11 bases between. Per the germline V gene, CDR1 is LNHDA and CDR2 is SQIVND (reference sequence). The CDR3 has 14 residues. The CDR3, as DNA: TGTGCCAGTAGTATACGGGGAGCACTCTACGAGCAGTACTTC. Amino acids: CASSIRGALYEQYF.

The CDR3 nucleotides read TGTGCTAGTGGTTTGTGGGGGCGGCGGGGGCCCTCCTACGAGCAGTACTTC. Its protein product is CASGLWGRRGPSYEQYF. The V gene is TRBV12-5, the J gene TRBJ2-7, with D possibly being TRBD2 (7 bases). Germline loops: CDR1 LGHNT, CDR2 FRNRAP. The CDR3 is 17 amino acids. Trimming stripped 2 bases from V and 0 bases from J, with 17 bases between.

The genes are TRBV5-4 and TRBJ2-7; either TRBD1 or TRBD2 may fit D (5 bases each). Germline V gene sequence: CDR1 SGHNT, CDR2 YYREEE (reference sequence). V was pared by 1 base and J by 0 bases, with 11 bases between. The CDR3 runs to 15 residues. CDR3 sequence (DNA): TGTGCCAGCAGCTTGAGGGACGAGCTCTCCTACGAGCAGTACTTC. Translated: CASSLRDELSYEQYF.

The rearrangement joins TRBV7-8 to TRBJ1-2, with 9 bases lining up with TRBD1. This CDR3 has 15 amino acids. Losses at the gene ends were 3 bases for V and 4 bases for J; bases not matched to a gene: 6. The germline V gene encodes CDR1 SGHVS and CDR2 FQNEAQ. CDR3 amino acids: CASSFRTGDVYGYTF. The CDR3 nucleotides are TGTGCCAGCAGCTTCCGGACAGGGGACGTCTATGGCTACACCTTC.

The chain is built from TRBV28 and TRBJ1-5; 8 bases match TRBD1. This CDR3 spans 16 amino acids. Germline V lookup: CDR1 MDHEN, CDR2 SYDVKM. The V gene end was trimmed by 6 bases and the J gene end by 1 base; junction bases not matched to a gene: 8. The CDR3 coding sequence is TGTGCCAGCAGCTCACGACCAGGGGGCAGCAATCAGCCCCAGCATTTT. Amino acids: CASSSRPGGSNQPQHF.

This chain connects TRBV19 to TRBJ2-3, with TRBD2 as a possible D gene (5 bases). CDR1 and CDR2 from the germline V gene are LNHDA and SQIVND (reference sequence). This CDR3 has 13 amino acids. V lost 3 bases to trimming and J lost 2 bases, with 6 bases between them. The CDR3 nucleotides read TGTGCCAGTAGTATCGGACTCACAGATACGCAGTATTTT. Its translation is CASSIGLTDTQYF. Variable domain in full (rest from reference TRBV19 and TRBJ2-3): DGGITQSPKYLFRKEGQNVTLSCEQNLNHDAMYWYRQDPGQGLRLIYYSQIVNDFQKGDIAEGYSVSREKKESFPLTVTSAQKNPTAFYLCASSIGLTDTQYFGPGTRLTVL.

The rearrangement joins TRBV6-2 or TRBV6-3 to TRBJ1-3; D is perhaps TRBD1 (6 bases). Germline loops: CDR1 MNHEY, CDR2 SVGEGT. V lost 6 bases, J lost 0 bases, and 15 bases lay in between. CDR3 length: 16 amino acids. The CDR3 reads CASRPIDRNSGNTIYF. The CDR3 DNA sequence: TGTGCCAGCAGGCCTATCGACAGGAACTCTGGAAACACCATATATTTT.

CDR3 sequence: CASSQEQGAGYTF. CDR3 bases: TGTGCCAGCAGCCAAGAACAGGGGGCCGGCTACACCTTC. This chain joins TRBV3-1 (or the pseudogene TRBV3-2) and TRBJ1-2; 9 bases fit TRBD1. The CDR3 is 13 amino acids. In germline, CDR1 is LGHDT, CDR2 YNNKEL (reference sequence). The V gene end was trimmed by 0 bases and the J gene end by 8 bases; junction bases not matched to a gene: 1.

The V and J genes are TRBV7-2 and TRBJ2-5, with D unresolved. The ends were cut back, 0 bases at V and 1 base at J, with 6 bases in the middle. The CDR3 extends over 14 amino acids. Germline values: CDR1 SGHTA, CDR2 FQGNSA. CDR3 region: CASSLAGSQETQYF. CDR3 DNA sequence: TGTGCCAGCAGCTTAGCGGGCAGCCAAGAGACCCAGTACTTC.

The table lists this clone with a count of one. The chain uses TRBV21-1 and TRBJ2-5. TRBV21-1 is given as a pseudogene. This CDR3 is 14 amino acids long. CDR3 bases: TGTGCCAGCAGCACACAAAACGCGCAAGAGACCCAGTACTTC. As protein: CASSTQNAQETQYF.